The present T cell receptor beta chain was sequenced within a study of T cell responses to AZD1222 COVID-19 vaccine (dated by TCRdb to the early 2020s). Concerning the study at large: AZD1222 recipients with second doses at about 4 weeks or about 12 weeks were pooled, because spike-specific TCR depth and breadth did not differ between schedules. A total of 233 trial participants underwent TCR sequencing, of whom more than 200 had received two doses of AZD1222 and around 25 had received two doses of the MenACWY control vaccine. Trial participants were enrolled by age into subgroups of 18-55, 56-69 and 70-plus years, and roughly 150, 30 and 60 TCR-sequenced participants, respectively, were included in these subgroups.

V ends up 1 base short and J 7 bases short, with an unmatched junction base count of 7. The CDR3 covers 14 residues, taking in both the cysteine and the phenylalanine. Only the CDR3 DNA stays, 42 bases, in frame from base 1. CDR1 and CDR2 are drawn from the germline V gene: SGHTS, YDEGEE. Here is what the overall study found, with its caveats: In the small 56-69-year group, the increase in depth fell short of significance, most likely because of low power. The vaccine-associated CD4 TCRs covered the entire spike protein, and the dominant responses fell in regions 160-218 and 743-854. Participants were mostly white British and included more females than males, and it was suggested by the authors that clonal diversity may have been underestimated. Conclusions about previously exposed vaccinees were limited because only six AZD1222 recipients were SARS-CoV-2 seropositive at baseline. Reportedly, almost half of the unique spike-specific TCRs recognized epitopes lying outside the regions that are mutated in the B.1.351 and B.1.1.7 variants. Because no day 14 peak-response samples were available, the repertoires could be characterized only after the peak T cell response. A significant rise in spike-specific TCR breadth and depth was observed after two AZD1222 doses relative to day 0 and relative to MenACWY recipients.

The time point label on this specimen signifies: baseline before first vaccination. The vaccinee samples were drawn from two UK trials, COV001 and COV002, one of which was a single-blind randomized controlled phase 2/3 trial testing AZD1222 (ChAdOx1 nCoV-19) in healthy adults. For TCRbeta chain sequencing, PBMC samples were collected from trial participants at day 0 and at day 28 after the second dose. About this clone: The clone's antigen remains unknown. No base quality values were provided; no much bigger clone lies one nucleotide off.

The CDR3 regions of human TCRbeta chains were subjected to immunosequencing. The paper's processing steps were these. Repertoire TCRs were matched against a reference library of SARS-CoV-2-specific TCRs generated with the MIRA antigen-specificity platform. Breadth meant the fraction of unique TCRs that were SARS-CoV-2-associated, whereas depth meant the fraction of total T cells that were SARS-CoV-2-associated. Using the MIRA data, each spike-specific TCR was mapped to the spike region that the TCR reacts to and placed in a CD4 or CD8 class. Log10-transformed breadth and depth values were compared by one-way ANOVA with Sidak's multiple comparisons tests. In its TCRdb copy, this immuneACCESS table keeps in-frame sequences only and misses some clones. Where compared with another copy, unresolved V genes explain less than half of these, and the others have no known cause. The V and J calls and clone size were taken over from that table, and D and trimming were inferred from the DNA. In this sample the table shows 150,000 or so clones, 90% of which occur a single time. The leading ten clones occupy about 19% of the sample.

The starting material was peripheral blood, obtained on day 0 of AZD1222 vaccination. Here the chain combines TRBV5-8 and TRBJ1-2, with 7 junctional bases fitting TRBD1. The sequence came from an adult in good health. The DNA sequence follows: TGTGCCAGCAGCTTGCGAGGGACAGTCCGTGGCTACACCTTC. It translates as CASSLRGTVRGYTF. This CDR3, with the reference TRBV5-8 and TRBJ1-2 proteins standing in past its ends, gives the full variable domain EAGVTQSPTHLIKTRGQQATLRCSPISGHTSVYWYQQALGLGLQFLLWYDEGEERNRGNFPPRFSGRQFPNYSSELNVNALELEDSALYLCASSLRGTVRGYTFGSGTRLTVV.